This TCR beta chain was recorded in a study (dated by TCRdb to 2015 to 2016). Worth noting for this clonotype: What this receptor recognizes is not known. No qualities accompany the bases; no much larger clone lies one base away.

The germline V gene (reference sequence) yields LGHDT for CDR1 and YNNKEL for CDR2. The CDR3 contains 17 residues, cysteine and phenylalanine counted. Only CDR3 DNA is held: 51 bases, read in frame from base 1. V ends up 4 bases short and J 3 bases short, with an unmatched junction base count of 8. To prepare the library, RT-PCR was applied. Instrument used: Illumina MiSeq. Through fastp at Q25 and MiXCR, TCRdb rebuilt clones from the public reads, retaining in-frame beta chains. CDR3 protein duplicates are merged, each entry listing the most common genes and DNA. Across this sample there are more than 550,000 distinct CDR3 sequences, with around 14% seen only once. 3% to 4.5% of the sample is taken by the ten largest.

Recombination joined TRBV3-1 with TRBJ2-2, with 10 bases aligning to TRBD1. The receptor was derived from a female donor in good health, serving as a healthy control. Sequenced sample: memory CD4+ T cells from blood. The DNA sequence is TGTGCCAGCAGCCCTCGGACAGGGGGTTGGTACACCGGGGAGCTGTTTTTT. Translated, it reads CASSPRTGGWYTGELFF.